This T cell receptor beta chain was identified during a study of regulatory T cells in long-lasting Graves disease. Study-level information: Disease was considered persistent Graves' disease after over 5 years of antithyroid drugs (with positive TSH receptor antibodies).

Noted time point: persistent/refractory GD, antithyroid drugs over 5 years with positive TRAb. The authors made the TCR library using RNA they extracted from PBMCs. Arm-PCR of CDR3 regions with iRepertoire HTBI primers generated TCR beta libraries. TCRdb re-called the multiplex PCR reads with MiXCR, one entry per CDR3 protein. The sample has approximately 380,000 distinct CDR3 sequences, less than 25% seen once. This clonotype was counted between two and nine times. This receptor was taken from a female donor with Graves disease. This sample comprised peripheral blood mononuclear cells (PBMCs), obtained when the disease was refractory, from a patient treated with antithyroid drugs.

CDR3 sequence: CAWSVEIEAFF. The CDR3 region has the DNA TGTGCCTGGAGTGTGGAGATTGAAGCTTTCTTT. The chain uses TRBV30 and TRBJ1-1; D is undetermined. This CDR3 region has 11 residues. CDR1 is GTSNPN, CDR2 SVGIG, per germline (reference sequence). Trimming stripped 0 bases from V and 7 bases from J, with 6 bases between.